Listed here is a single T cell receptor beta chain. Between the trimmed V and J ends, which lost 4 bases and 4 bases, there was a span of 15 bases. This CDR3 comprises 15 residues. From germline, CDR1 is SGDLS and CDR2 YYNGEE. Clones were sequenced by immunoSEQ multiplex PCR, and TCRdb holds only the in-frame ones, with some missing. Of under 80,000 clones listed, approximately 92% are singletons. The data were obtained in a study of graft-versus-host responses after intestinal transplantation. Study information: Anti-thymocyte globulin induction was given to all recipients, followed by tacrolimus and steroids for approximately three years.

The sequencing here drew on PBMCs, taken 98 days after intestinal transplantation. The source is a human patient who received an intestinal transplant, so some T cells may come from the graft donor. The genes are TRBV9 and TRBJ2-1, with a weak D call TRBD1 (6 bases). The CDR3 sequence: CASSSLGGPYNEQFF. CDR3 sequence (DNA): TGTGCCAGCAGCTCATTAGGGGGACCTTACAATGAGCAGTTCTTC.